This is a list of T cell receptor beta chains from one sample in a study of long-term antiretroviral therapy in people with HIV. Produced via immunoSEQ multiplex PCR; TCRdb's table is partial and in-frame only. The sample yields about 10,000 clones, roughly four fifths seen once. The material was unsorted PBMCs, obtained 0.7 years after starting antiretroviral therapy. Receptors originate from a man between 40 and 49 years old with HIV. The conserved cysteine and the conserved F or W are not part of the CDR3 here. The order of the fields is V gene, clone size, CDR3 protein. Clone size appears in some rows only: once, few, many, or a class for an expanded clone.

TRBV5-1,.,ASSFPGGWDEQF
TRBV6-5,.,ASSRDLTYEQY
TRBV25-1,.,ASSAQTGTDTQY
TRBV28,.,ATGTYLGETQY
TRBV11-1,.,ASSLGLRLAGTSYNEQF
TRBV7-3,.,AGNESCFDTEAF
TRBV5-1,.,ASSDPRGHQETQY
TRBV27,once,ASSRFSGGPISYEQY
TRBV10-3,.,AIAGTGGYEQY
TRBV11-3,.,ASSVTGTKETQY
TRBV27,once,ASSLLGTRANVLT
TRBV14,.,ASSQVWTTSGRANTGELF
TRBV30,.,ACGTASSPLSYEQY
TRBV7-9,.,ASSLAMGTGGTEAF
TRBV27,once,ASRLMGFADTQY
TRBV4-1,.,ASSIVGGGEKLF
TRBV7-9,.,ASSLAGPTNEQF
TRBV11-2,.,ASSLGGRPTDTQY
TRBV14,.,ASSRWTGGTYNEQF
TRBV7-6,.,ASSLGSGITTDTQY
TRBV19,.,ASMGQGSSLF
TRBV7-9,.,ASSSPGLAGDTDTQY
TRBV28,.,ASRTYLAGSYNEQF
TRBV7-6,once,ASSLAVRDSEQY
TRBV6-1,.,ASSVGRGGSGIYEQY
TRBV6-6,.,ASSHSRELPEQF
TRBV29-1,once,AGLAGSSYNEQF
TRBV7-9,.,ASSRVERNTEAF